Listed below are T cell receptor beta chains from one sample, sequenced in a study of T cells after yellow fever vaccination. TCRdb re-called the 5' RACE reads through MiXCR, storing one row per CDR3 protein. This sample has under 250,000 distinct CDR3 sequences, with 3% to 3.5% found just once. Sequenced here: CD4+ T cells sorted from PBMCs, sampled 10 days after the yellow fever booster vaccination. The receptors here all came from a man aged 18 to 30 who received the YFV17D yellow fever vaccine. CDR3s include the opening cysteine and the closing phenylalanine or tryptophan. The D gene is left open where the match is weak. Size is stated for part of the rows, as once, few or many counts, or as a class when the clone is expanded.

v_gene: TRBV18
d_gene: TRBD1
abundance: many
j_gene: TRBJ2-5
CDR3aa: CASSTTGFQETQYF
CDR3nt: TGTGCCAGCTCAACGACAGGGTTCCAAGAGACCCAGTACTTC

v_gene: TRBV20-1
d_gene: -
abundance: -
j_gene: TRBJ2-3
CDR3aa: CSARGPGGPGDTQYF
CDR3nt: TGCAGTGCTAGAGGACCCGGGGGGCCAGGAGATACGCAGTATTTT

v_gene: TRBV6-2/TRBV6-3
d_gene: -
abundance: -
j_gene: TRBJ2-5
CDR3aa: CASSLEVRGAQYF
CDR3nt: TGTGCCAGCAGTCTTGAAGTGAGAGGGGCCCAGTACTTC

v_gene: TRBV2
d_gene: -
abundance: few
j_gene: TRBJ1-2
CDR3aa: CASSELTGRAGYTF
CDR3nt: TGTGCCAGCAGTGAATTAACAGGGAGAGCTGGCTACACCTTC

v_gene: TRBV7-6
d_gene: TRBD2
abundance: many
j_gene: TRBJ2-4
CDR3aa: CASSGLAGGIQYF
CDR3nt: TGTGCCAGCAGCGGACTAGCGGGGGGTATTCAGTACTTC

v_gene: TRBV4-2
d_gene: TRBD1
abundance: -
j_gene: TRBJ1-2
CDR3aa: CASSRWDRGNYGYTF
CDR3nt: TGTGCCAGCAGCCGATGGGACAGGGGCAACTATGGCTACACCTTC

v_gene: TRBV2
d_gene: -
abundance: many
j_gene: TRBJ1-2
CDR3aa: CASSATGNYGYTF
CDR3nt: TGTGCCAGCAGTGCAACAGGCAACTATGGCTACACCTTC

v_gene: TRBV5-4
d_gene: -
abundance: -
j_gene: TRBJ1-6
CDR3aa: CASSLGTGTRDSPLHF
CDR3nt: TGTGCCAGCAGCTTGGGAACCGGGACAAGGGATTCACCCCTCCACTTT

v_gene: TRBV4-3
d_gene: TRBD1
abundance: -
j_gene: TRBJ1-5
CDR3aa: CASSQGVRDRGQPQHF
CDR3nt: TGCGCCAGCAGCCAAGGAGTTCGGGACAGGGGACAGCCCCAGCATTTT

v_gene: TRBV7-2
d_gene: -
abundance: -
j_gene: TRBJ1-1
CDR3aa: CASSSQSRGEAFF
CDR3nt: TGTGCCAGCAGCTCGCAAAGTCGGGGTGAAGCTTTCTTT

v_gene: TRBV24-1
d_gene: TRBD2
abundance: -
j_gene: TRBJ2-7
CDR3aa: CATSRATSGYEQYF
CDR3nt: TGTGCCACCAGTAGGGCCACTAGCGGTTACGAGCAGTACTTC

v_gene: TRBV27
d_gene: -
abundance: many
j_gene: TRBJ1-6
CDR3aa: CASRPLRTGSPLHF
CDR3nt: TGTGCCAGCAGACCACTCCGGACCGGCTCACCCCTCCACTTT

v_gene: TRBV6-5
d_gene: -
abundance: many
j_gene: TRBJ2-2
CDR3aa: CASRGQGTGELFF
CDR3nt: TGTGCCAGCCGGGGGCAGGGCACCGGGGAGCTGTTTTTT

v_gene: TRBV7-9
d_gene: TRBD2
abundance: many
j_gene: TRBJ2-3
CDR3aa: CASSYRIGRETNTQYF
CDR3nt: TGTGCCAGCAGCTATAGAATTGGGCGGGAGACGAATACGCAGTATTTT

v_gene: TRBV12-3/TRBV12-4
d_gene: -
abundance: many
j_gene: TRBJ1-1
CDR3aa: CASSERRGGTEAFF
CDR3nt: TGTGCCAGCAGTGAGCGGCGGGGGGGAACTGAAGCTTTCTTT

v_gene: TRBV5-1
d_gene: -
abundance: many
j_gene: TRBJ2-3
CDR3aa: CASSLFTASSTDTQYF
CDR3nt: TGCGCCAGCAGCTTGTTTACGGCATCTAGCACAGATACGCAGTATTTT

v_gene: TRBV25-1
d_gene: TRBD1
abundance: -
j_gene: TRBJ1-6
CDR3aa: CASGDRVNSPLHF
CDR3nt: TGTGCCAGCGGAGACAGGGTTAATTCACCCCTCCACTTT

v_gene: TRBV19
d_gene: -
abundance: few
j_gene: TRBJ2-3
CDR3aa: CASSIAGNTQYF
CDR3nt: TGTGCCAGTAGTATAGCTGGGAATACGCAGTATTTT

v_gene: TRBV5-6
d_gene: TRBD1
abundance: few
j_gene: TRBJ1-6
CDR3aa: CASSSHSGGGRGLYNSPLHF
CDR3nt: TGTGCCAGCAGCTCCCATTCAGGGGGCGGCCGGGGTCTCTATAATTCACCCCTCCACTTT

v_gene: TRBV6-5
d_gene: -
abundance: many
j_gene: TRBJ2-5
CDR3aa: CASSYIGGMEETQYF
CDR3nt: TGTGCCAGCAGTTACATCGGGGGCATGGAGGAGACCCAGTACTTC

v_gene: TRBV5-4
d_gene: -
abundance: -
j_gene: TRBJ1-1
CDR3aa: CASSLELTEAFF
CDR3nt: TGTGCCAGCAGCTTGGAACTGACTGAAGCTTTCTTT

v_gene: TRBV7-9
d_gene: -
abundance: many
j_gene: TRBJ1-1
CDR3aa: CASSLSQYNTEAFF
CDR3nt: TGTGCCAGCAGCTTATCACAGTACAACACTGAAGCTTTCTTT

v_gene: TRBV19
d_gene: TRBD1
abundance: -
j_gene: TRBJ2-3
CDR3aa: CASSYLRQGATQYF
CDR3nt: TGTGCCAGTAGTTATCTACGACAGGGGGCAACGCAGTATTTT

v_gene: TRBV7-9
d_gene: TRBD1
abundance: -
j_gene: TRBJ2-1
CDR3aa: CASSPLPGQGLDEQFF
CDR3nt: TGTGCCAGCAGCCCCTTACCGGGACAGGGTCTAGATGAGCAGTTCTTC

v_gene: TRBV6-1
d_gene: -
abundance: few
j_gene: TRBJ2-6
CDR3aa: CASRRGVFGANVLTF
CDR3nt: TGTGCCAGCAGAAGGGGTGTTTTTGGGGCCAACGTCCTGACTTTC

v_gene: TRBV5-1
d_gene: -
abundance: many
j_gene: TRBJ2-3
CDR3aa: CASSSEDSTDTQYF
CDR3nt: TGCGCCAGCAGCTCCGAGGACAGCACAGATACGCAGTATTTT

v_gene: TRBV12-3/TRBV12-4
d_gene: -
abundance: few
j_gene: TRBJ2-6
CDR3aa: CASSYTRDRLDGANVLTF
CDR3nt: TGTGCCAGCAGTTACACCCGGGACAGACTAGATGGGGCCAACGTCCTGACTTTC

v_gene: TRBV6-5
d_gene: -
abundance: many
j_gene: TRBJ2-3
CDR3aa: CASSPVPQDTQYF
CDR3nt: TGTGCCAGCAGTCCAGTTCCCCAGGATACGCAGTATTTT

v_gene: TRBV11-2
d_gene: -
abundance: many
j_gene: TRBJ2-5
CDR3aa: CASSLVGGGPQETQYF
CDR3nt: TGTGCCAGCAGCTTGGTAGGGGGGGGCCCCCAAGAGACCCAGTACTTC

v_gene: TRBV7-2
d_gene: -
abundance: -
j_gene: TRBJ1-2
CDR3aa: CASSLGYGANYGYTF
CDR3nt: TGTGCCAGCAGTCTAGGGTACGGAGCTAACTATGGCTACACCTTC

v_gene: TRBV7-9
d_gene: -
abundance: many
j_gene: TRBJ2-1
CDR3aa: CASSRGRTPYNEQFF
CDR3nt: TGTGCCAGCAGCCGGGGTCGGACTCCCTACAATGAGCAGTTCTTC

v_gene: TRBV12-3/TRBV12-4
d_gene: TRBD2
abundance: -
j_gene: TRBJ2-5
CDR3aa: CASSSYRLAGTETQYF
CDR3nt: TGTGCCAGCAGTTCGTACCGACTAGCGGGGACAGAGACCCAGTACTTC

v_gene: TRBV28
d_gene: TRBD1
abundance: -
j_gene: TRBJ1-4
CDR3aa: CASRQTGINEKLFF
CDR3nt: TGTGCCAGCAGACAGACAGGGATTAATGAAAAACTGTTTTTT

v_gene: TRBV20-1
d_gene: -
abundance: many
j_gene: TRBJ2-3
CDR3aa: CSAQDSTTDTQYF
CDR3nt: TGCAGTGCTCAGGACAGTACCACAGATACGCAGTATTTT

v_gene: TRBV10-3
d_gene: -
abundance: -
j_gene: TRBJ2-3
CDR3aa: CAISGWEHTDTQYF
CDR3nt: TGTGCCATCAGTGGGTGGGAGCACACAGATACGCAGTATTTT

v_gene: TRBV6-1
d_gene: -
abundance: many
j_gene: TRBJ2-7
CDR3aa: CASSQNSYEQYF
CDR3nt: TGTGCCAGCAGCCAGAACTCCTACGAGCAGTACTTC

v_gene: TRBV4-3
d_gene: TRBD1
abundance: many
j_gene: TRBJ1-4
CDR3aa: CASSKDRGNEKLFF
CDR3nt: TGCGCCAGCAGTAAGGACAGGGGAAATGAAAAACTGTTTTTT

v_gene: TRBV7-2
d_gene: -
abundance: -
j_gene: TRBJ1-1
CDR3aa: CASSYDFRDTEAFF
CDR3nt: TGTGCCAGCAGCTACGACTTTCGGGACACTGAAGCTTTCTTT

v_gene: TRBV7-3
d_gene: TRBD2
abundance: -
j_gene: TRBJ2-2
CDR3aa: CASSPSGGFTGELFF
CDR3nt: TGTGCCAGCAGTCCGAGCGGGGGGTTTACCGGGGAGCTGTTTTTT

v_gene: TRBV6-2/TRBV6-3
d_gene: -
abundance: many
j_gene: TRBJ1-1
CDR3aa: CASTTPQGTMNTEAFF
CDR3nt: TGTGCCAGCACCACCCCTCAGGGGACGATGAACACTGAAGCTTTCTTT

v_gene: TRBV4-1
d_gene: -
abundance: few
j_gene: TRBJ2-3
CDR3aa: CASSQDRGGTTDTQYF
CDR3nt: TGCGCCAGCAGCCAAGATCGCGGGGGCACCACAGATACGCAGTATTTT

v_gene: TRBV5-1
d_gene: TRBD1
abundance: -
j_gene: TRBJ2-5
CDR3aa: CASSLGTGSETQYF
CDR3nt: TGCGCCAGCAGCTTGGGGACAGGCTCCGAGACCCAGTACTTC

v_gene: TRBV27
d_gene: -
abundance: -
j_gene: TRBJ1-1
CDR3aa: CASSSALNTEAFF
CDR3nt: TGTGCCAGCAGTTCGGCACTCAACACTGAAGCTTTCTTT

v_gene: TRBV7-9
d_gene: TRBD2
abundance: -
j_gene: TRBJ2-6
CDR3aa: CASSSGGGHIIRSGANVLTF
CDR3nt: TGTGCCAGCAGCTCCGGGGGGGGACACATCATTCGCTCTGGGGCCAACGTCCTGACTTTC

v_gene: TRBV7-6
d_gene: -
abundance: -
j_gene: TRBJ2-7
CDR3aa: CASSPLYNEQYF
CDR3nt: TGTGCCAGCAGCCCCCTTTACAACGAGCAGTACTTC

v_gene: TRBV5-1
d_gene: -
abundance: few
j_gene: TRBJ1-4
CDR3aa: CASSREGRHYEKLFF
CDR3nt: TGCGCCAGCAGTCGTGAGGGACGCCACTACGAAAAACTGTTTTTT

v_gene: TRBV18
d_gene: -
abundance: many
j_gene: TRBJ1-1
CDR3aa: CASSPPRGAAQDTEAFF
CDR3nt: TGTGCCAGCTCACCACCGAGGGGGGCGGCTCAGGACACTGAAGCTTTCTTT

v_gene: TRBV28
d_gene: -
abundance: many
j_gene: TRBJ2-3
CDR3aa: CASSAHRGPTDTQYF
CDR3nt: TGTGCCAGCAGTGCCCACCGGGGGCCTACAGATACGCAGTATTTT

v_gene: TRBV7-2
d_gene: -
abundance: many
j_gene: TRBJ2-6
CDR3aa: CASSLTVWVSSSGANVLTF
CDR3nt: TGTGCCAGCAGCTTAACGGTCTGGGTCAGCTCCTCTGGGGCCAACGTCCTGACTTTC

v_gene: TRBV7-2
d_gene: TRBD1
abundance: -
j_gene: TRBJ1-1
CDR3aa: CASIGQGRGAFF
CDR3nt: TGTGCCAGCATCGGACAGGGGAGAGGAGCTTTCTTT

v_gene: TRBV29-1
d_gene: -
abundance: -
j_gene: TRBJ2-6
CDR3aa: CSVVDPPGANVLTF
CDR3nt: TGCAGCGTTGTGGACCCACCCGGGGCCAACGTCCTGACTTTC

v_gene: TRBV5-1
d_gene: -
abundance: few
j_gene: TRBJ2-6
CDR3aa: CASSGGGSGANVLTF
CDR3nt: TGCGCCAGCAGCGGTGGGGGCTCTGGGGCCAACGTCCTGACTTTC

v_gene: TRBV20-1
d_gene: -
abundance: few
j_gene: TRBJ1-4
CDR3aa: CSARGVGEKLFF
CDR3nt: TGCAGTGCCCGAGGAGTTGGCGAAAAACTGTTTTTT

v_gene: TRBV4-2
d_gene: -
abundance: many
j_gene: TRBJ2-1
CDR3aa: CASSQVGWQGKRNEQFF
CDR3nt: TGTGCCAGCAGCCAAGTTGGCTGGCAGGGTAAGAGGAATGAGCAGTTCTTC

v_gene: TRBV28
d_gene: -
abundance: -
j_gene: TRBJ1-5
CDR3aa: CASAAGNQPQHF
CDR3nt: TGTGCCAGCGCTGCAGGGAATCAGCCCCAGCATTTT